This TCR beta chain appears in the sequencing data of a study of T cell responses to AZD1222 COVID-19 vaccine. Points from the study as a whole: Baseline testing showed seropositivity in only a handful of AZD1222 recipients. Dominant CD4 TCR responses targeted spike regions 160-218 and 743-854. Among the donors, most were white British and more were female, and clonal diversity was possibly underestimated.

Notes on this clone: Its matching antigen is unknown.

The method was immunoSEQ multiplex PCR; TCRdb's version includes in-frame clones alone and lacks a portion of them. The table includes about 130,000 clones, around 90% detected once. The CDR3 length is 14 residues. Trimming took 5 bases from V and 12 from J; bases not matched to a gene: 10. Germline V gene data show CDR1 as LNHDA and CDR2 as SQIVND (reference sequence). This rearrangement joins TRBV19 to TRBJ2-1, with 10 bases fitting TRBD1. This receptor was obtained from an adult in good health. Sample: peripheral blood, taken on day 0 of AZD1222 vaccination. CDR3 sequence: CASSVWNRDRGQFF. Written as DNA, the CDR3 is TGTGCCAGTAGTGTATGGAACAGGGACAGGGGGCAGTTCTTC.